One and the same sample provided the 22 T cell receptor beta chains below, sequenced in a study of T cell repertoires in ileal Crohn's disease. The assay was immunoSEQ multiplex PCR, and TCRdb's table has in-frame clones only and misses some. The sample shows 12,000 to 15,000 clones, nearly 90% of them seen only once. The sample consisted of ileal tissue. Every receptor here comes from an adult with Crohn's disease.

This clone was recorded a few times. The chain combines TRBV27 with TRBJ1-3; 10 bases align to TRBD1. This CDR3 is built from 17 residues. V was pared by 5 bases and J by 0 bases, with 7 bases of the junction left unmatched. Per the germline V gene, CDR1 is MNHEY and CDR2 is SMNVEV (reference sequence). In DNA form, the CDR3 reads TGTGCCAGCAGTCGAGGGACAGGGGCCTTCTCTGGAAACACCATATATTTT. Translating it yields CASSRGTGAFSGNTIYF.

On this clone: An end of the junction differs from the germline gene, which may be a read error. This chain connects TRBV7-6 to TRBJ1-6, with 10 bases matching TRBD1. This CDR3 has 16 residues. Germline CDR1 and CDR2: SGHVS and FNYEAQ. The CDR3 DNA reads as TGTGCTAGCAGCTTAGCCCGGGACAGGGGCAATTCACCCCTCCACTTT. Its protein is CASSLARDRGNSPLHF.

The V call is TRBV5-6, the J call TRBJ1-6, with D possibly TRBD1 on 5 matching bases. Germline assignment: CDR1 SGHDT and CDR2 YYEEEE. Trimming left V 4 bases short and J 9 bases short, with 23 bases between. The CDR3 loop spans 17 amino acids. CDR3 DNA: TGTGCCAGCAGCCGTGGGGGGAGGGAAAGGAAAACTTCACCCCTCCACTTT. Translation gives CASSRGGRERKTSPLHF.

This chain connects TRBV2 to TRBJ2-7; 7 nucleotides line up with TRBD1. Germline V gene sequence: CDR1 SNHLY, CDR2 FYNNEI. The CDR3 is made up of 14 amino acids. With 7 bases clipped from V and 4 bases from J, the junction kept 10 bases outside the gene matches. The CDR3 here is CASKTTGFYYEQYF. In DNA form, the CDR3 reads TGTGCCAGCAAGACGACAGGGTTTTATTACGAGCAGTACTTC.

The chain links TRBV7-9 to TRBJ1-1; 7 bases line up with TRBD1. In germline, CDR1 is SEHNR, CDR2 FQNEAQ (reference sequence). The V gene end was trimmed by 5 bases and the J gene end by 0 bases; junction bases not matched to a gene: 6. The CDR3 has 15 amino acids. The CDR3 DNA reads TGTGCCAGCAGCCCATTGGGACAGTTGAACACTGAAGCTTTCTTT. It yields the protein CASSPLGQLNTEAFF.

This clone was seen only a few times. The same CDR3 arises from other DNA sequences in this sample as well. V is TRBV5-1 and J is TRBJ1-3; 9 nucleotides line up with TRBD1. CDR1 is SGHRS, CDR2 YFSETQ, per germline. The junction had 0 bases not matched to a gene; V was cut back by 5 bases and J by 0 bases. CDR3 length: 14 amino acids. The CDR3 spells CASRGQGSGNTIYF. In DNA, the CDR3 is TGCGCCAGCAGGGGACAGGGCTCTGGAAACACCATATATTTT.

V and J are TRBV6-5 and TRBJ2-7, with a possible D match to TRBD2 (6 bases). CDR1 is MNHEY, CDR2 SVGAGI, per germline. The CDR3 consists of 14 residues. The V gene lost 8 bases and the J gene lost 6 bases, with 20 bases spanning the gap. The CDR3 nucleotides are TGTGCCAGCGCGAGACTAGTACGTGTGCCCGAGCAGTACTTC. Its protein is CASARLVRVPEQYF.

The chain carries TRBV27 and TRBJ2-7, with D unresolved. V was clipped by 5 bases and J by 2 bases, with 16 bases between them. The CDR3 totals 15 residues. Germline values: CDR1 MNHEY, CDR2 SMNVEV (reference sequence). The CDR3 loop reads CASSLPANSAYEQYF. The CDR3 DNA reads TGTGCCAGCAGTCTACCCGCGAATTCCGCCTACGAGCAGTACTTC.

This clone was recorded only once. J is TRBJ1-5 and V is TRBV30, with D perhaps TRBD1 (5 bases). The CDR3 has 16 residues. Germline lookup yields CDR1 GTSNPN and CDR2 SVGIG (reference sequence). Trimming removed 2 bases at V and 2 bases at J, with 16 bases between. The CDR3 DNA sequence: TGTGCCTGGAGTTCACGCGGGGGAGGAGGCAATCAGCCCCAGCATTTT. This encodes CAWSSRGGGGNQPQHF.

J is TRBJ2-1 and V is TRBV29-1; maybe TRBD2 (6 bases). The CDR3 is 13 residues long. The germline CDR1 and CDR2 sequences are SQVTM and ANQGSEA. V was clipped by 7 bases and J by 6 bases, with 16 bases between them. The CDR3 bases are TGCAGCGCCTGGGGGGTGCAGAGCAATGAGCAGTTCTTC. It encodes CSAWGVQSNEQFF.

V and J are TRBV6-5 and TRBJ2-7, with D possibly being TRBD2 (6 bases). CDR1 and CDR2 (germline): MNHEY, SVGAGI. The V and J ends lost 0 bases and 2 bases respectively, with 14 bases between them. The CDR3 contains 16 residues. In DNA form, the CDR3 reads TGTGCCAGCAGTTACTCGTCCGGGCGGGGAGCCTACGAGCAGTACTTC. It is translated as CASSYSSGRGAYEQYF.

The J gene is TRBJ2-1, the V gene TRBV2, with 13 bases that match TRBD2. The CDR3 spans 16 residues. V lost 4 bases, J lost 0 bases, and 0 bases stayed unmatched. Per the germline V gene, CDR1 is SNHLY and CDR2 is FYNNEI. The CDR3 sequence: CASSGTSGSSYNEQFF. CDR3 sequence (DNA): TGTGCCAGCAGTGGGACTAGCGGGAGCTCCTACAATGAGCAGTTCTTC.

In nucleotides, the CDR3 is TGTGCCAGCAGTGAAGTGTTCCGAGACACCGACGAGCAGTACTTC. It is translated as CASSEVFRDTDEQYF. This chain links TRBV6-1 with TRBJ2-7, with D unclear. The CDR3 has 15 amino acids. Deletions cut 1 base from V and 5 bases from J, with 15 bases between. Germline CDR1 is MNHNS and CDR2 is SASEGT.

The genes are TRBV7-2 and TRBJ1-3; possible D gene TRBD1, 5 bases. The V end lost 3 bases, the J end lost 0 bases, and 12 bases lay between the germline ends. The CDR3 contains 16 residues. Germline V gene sequence: CDR1 SGHTA, CDR2 FQGNSA. CDR3 region: CASSLKTANSGNTIYF. CDR3 coding DNA: TGTGCCAGCAGCTTGAAGACAGCTAACTCTGGAAACACCATATATTTT. The full variable domain, rest sourced from reference TRBV7-2 and TRBJ1-3, is GAGVSQSPSNKVTEKGKDVELRCDPISGHTALYWYRQSLGQGLEFLIYFQGNSAPDKSGLPSDRFSAERTGGSVSTLTIQRTQQEDSAVYLCASSLKTANSGNTIYFGEGSWLTVV.

V and J are TRBV5-1 and TRBJ1-6, with 11 bases that match TRBD1. The V segment lost 0 bases and the J segment 8 bases; nucleotides outside the gene matches: 1. The germline V gene has CDR1 SGHRS and CDR2 YFSETQ. CDR3 length equals 15 residues. The CDR3 DNA follows: TGCGCCAGCAGCTTGGGGACAGGGGGCGATTCACCCCTCCACTTT. Amino acid sequence: CASSLGTGGDSPLHF.

The chain recombines TRBV27 with TRBJ2-7, with 11 bases fitting TRBD2. This CDR3 spans 15 amino acids. Germline values: CDR1 MNHEY, CDR2 SMNVEV (reference sequence). V lost 3 bases, J lost 4 bases, and 5 bases stayed unmatched. CDR3 protein: CASSLRLAGMYEQYF. The CDR3 DNA reads TGTGCCAGCAGTTTGAGACTAGCGGGAATGTACGAGCAGTACTTC.

V gene TRBV29-1 combines with J gene TRBJ1-4; D perhaps matches TRBD1 (5 bases). Trimming removed 4 bases from V and 5 bases from J, with 11 bases in between. The germline V gene has CDR1 SQVTM and CDR2 ANQGSEA. The CDR3 is made up of 13 amino acids. The CDR3 loop reads CSVGDRSNEKLFF. Here the CDR3 DNA reads TGCAGCGTTGGCGACAGATCAAATGAAAAACTGTTTTTT.

About this clone itself: This sample also contains other DNA sequences that code for the same CDR3. The rearrangement uses TRBV2 and TRBJ1-6; D might be TRBD1 (6 bases). The germline V gene has CDR1 SNHLY and CDR2 FYNNEI. The V and J ends lost 5 bases and 6 bases respectively, with 17 bases between them. This CDR3 has 16 residues. The CDR3 reads CASSPRGRFGNSPLHF. The DNA for the CDR3 is TGTGCCAGCAGTCCCAGGGGAAGGTTTGGTAATTCACCCCTCCACTTT.

The genes are TRBV7-6 and TRBJ2-1; 8 positions match TRBD1. Per germline, CDR1 SGHVS and CDR2 FNYEAQ. This CDR3 is 16 amino acids long. Trimming took 4 bases from V and 5 from J; bases not matched to a gene: 10. CDR3 sequence reads: CASSSQGANLNNEQFF. CDR3 DNA: TGTGCCAGCAGCTCGCAGGGGGCGAACCTCAACAATGAGCAGTTCTTC.

The chain has TRBV5-5 and TRBJ2-5, with 11 bases aligning to TRBD2. The CDR3 is 17 residues long. In germline, CDR1 is SGHKS, CDR2 YYEKEE (reference sequence). The junction had 16 bases not matched to a gene; V was cut back by 4 bases and J by 8 bases. The CDR3: CASSQGGTSGNEITQYF. Written as DNA, the CDR3 is TGTGCCAGCAGCCAAGGTGGGACTAGCGGCAACGAAATTACCCAGTACTTC.

The chain has TRBV11-1 and TRBJ1-2; TRBD1 aligns across 8 bases. CDR3 length: 15 residues. Per the germline V gene, CDR1 is SGHAT and CDR2 is FQDESV (reference sequence). The V and J ends lost 2 bases and 7 bases, in that order; junction bases with no gene match: 9. The CDR3 DNA follows: TGTGCCAGCAGCTTAACGGACAGGGACGGTGCTGGCTACACCTTC. It specifies CASSLTDRDGAGYTF.

The genes are TRBV5-1 and TRBJ1-1, with D perhaps TRBD1 (5 bases). Trimming cost V 0 bases and J 4 bases, with 10 bases left between them. Per germline, CDR1 SGHRS and CDR2 YFSETQ. The CDR3 has 14 amino acids. The CDR3: CASSLEVGGTEAFF. CDR3 nucleotides: TGCGCCAGCAGCTTGGAGGTCGGGGGCACTGAAGCTTTCTTT.